These T cell receptor beta chains were read from a single sample in a study of CD8+ T cells in alopecia areata. This table comes from immunoSEQ multiplex PCR, and its TCRdb copy is limited to in-frame clones, with some not included. The sample shows approximately 99,000 clones, 45% to 70% of them seen only once. The sequenced material came from CD8+ T cells sorted from blood. These receptors came from a human donor in good health. The CDR3 runs from the conserved cysteine through the conserved F or W. The D gene is left open where the match is weak. Clone sizes are given selectively: once, few, many, or a class where the clone is expanded.

D,J,V,size,length,CDR3,DNA
.,TRBJ2-1,TRBV5-5,few,14,CASSWSNSYNEQFF,TGTGCCAGCAGCTGGTCTAACTCCTACAATGAGCAGTTCTTC
.,TRBJ2-3,TRBV4-2,.,15,CASSPDGATTDTQYF,TGTGCCAGCAGCCCCGACGGGGCTACCACAGATACGCAGTATTTT
TRBD1,TRBJ1-2,TRBV27,.,14,CASSPQGAGYGYTF,TGTGCCAGCAGTCCGCAGGGGGCTGGCTATGGCTACACCTTC
.,TRBJ1-6,TRBV6-5,.,15,CASSPGSNGASPLHF,TGTGCCAGCAGCCCCGGGTCAAACGGGGCCTCACCCCTCCACTTT
.,TRBJ2-5,TRBV19,.,14,CASSMRGDVETQYF,TGTGCCAGTAGTATGAGGGGCGACGTAGAGACCCAGTACTTC
.,TRBJ1-1,TRBV2,.,15,CASETLKVVNTEAFF,TGTGCCAGCGAAACGCTCAAGGTTGTGAACACTGAAGCTTTCTTT
.,TRBJ1-5,TRBV10-3,.,17,CAISDPGSSYSNQPQHF,TGTGCCATCAGTGATCCTGGGTCCTCATATAGCAATCAGCCCCAGCATTTT
.,TRBJ1-5,TRBV9,.,12,CASSAKIQPQHF,TGTGCCAGCAGCGCGAAAATTCAGCCCCAGCATTTT
.,TRBJ2-7,TRBV5-6,.,12,CASSQTPSEQYF,TGTGCCAGCAGTCAGACCCCTTCCGAGCAGTACTTC
TRBD2,TRBJ2-1,TRBV7-9,.,16,CASSSPAGGPFNEQFF,TGTGCCAGCAGCTCGCCCGCGGGGGGGCCTTTCAATGAGCAGTTCTTC
TRBD1,TRBJ1-6,TRBV23-1,few,14,CARIRGTGNSPLHF,TGCGCCAGGATTCGGGGGACAGGGAATTCACCCCTCCACTTT
.,TRBJ1-5,TRBV15,.,18,CATSRDRAVPTSNQPQHF,TGTGCCACCAGCAGAGATAGGGCGGTGCCAACTAGCAATCAGCCCCAGCATTTT
.,TRBJ1-1,TRBV7-9,few,13,CASSASREPEAFF,TGTGCCAGCAGCGCTTCGAGGGAACCAGAAGCTTTCTTT
.,TRBJ2-7,TRBV5-1,.,14,CASSPKGQYYEQYF,TGCGCCAGCAGCCCCAAAGGACAATACTACGAGCAGTACTTC
.,TRBJ2-4,TRBV4-1,.,13,CASRELAKNIQYF,TGCGCCAGCAGGGAACTAGCCAAAAACATTCAGTACTTC
TRBD2,TRBJ2-3,TRBV5-1,.,16,CASSDIAGGPLDTQYF,TGCGCCAGCAGCGACATAGCGGGGGGGCCTTTAGATACGCAGTATTTT
.,TRBJ1-5,TRBV27,.,13,CASSFGVAQPQHF,TGTGCCAGCAGTTTTGGAGTTGCTCAGCCCCAGCATTTT
.,TRBJ2-3,TRBV27,.,14,CASSPVTLGDTQYF,TGTGCCAGCAGTCCCGTTACACTAGGAGATACGCAGTATTTT
TRBD1,TRBJ2-4,TRBV15,.,11,CATSEGDRVYF,TGTGCCACCAGTGAGGGGGACAGGGTGTACTTC
.,TRBJ1-1,TRBV4-1,.,12,CASSHVGTEAFF,TGCGCCAGCAGCCACGTTGGCACTGAAGCTTTCTTT
TRBD1,TRBJ1-4,TRBV7-9,.,17,CASSGDRVLRGNEKLFF,TGTGCCAGCAGCGGGGACAGGGTATTGCGGGGTAATGAAAAACTGTTTTTT
.,TRBJ2-1,TRBV5-1,.,16,CASSLAGGGRYNEQFF,TGCGCCAGCAGCTTGGCCGGAGGGGGCAGGTACAATGAGCAGTTCTTC
.,TRBJ2-6,TRBV27,.,16,CASSVRVLDGANVLTF,TGTGCCAGCAGTGTTCGGGTGTTGGATGGGGCCAACGTCCTGACTTTC
TRBD1,TRBJ1-2,TRBV11-2,.,13,CASSSGQVYGYTF,TGTGCCAGCAGCTCGGGACAGGTATATGGCTACACCTTC
TRBD1,TRBJ2-7,TRBV7-2,few,14,CASSLMPGGNEQYF,TGTGCCAGCAGCTTGATGCCAGGGGGCAACGAGCAGTACTTC
.,TRBJ2-5,TRBV6-6,.,14,CASTGGPYQETQYF,TGTGCCAGCACGGGGGGCCCGTACCAAGAGACCCAGTACTTC
.,TRBJ2-1,TRBV2,.,13,CASGGSSYNEQFF,TGTGCCAGTGGGGGGAGCTCCTACAATGAGCAGTTCTTC
TRBD1,TRBJ1-6,TRBV7-4,.,13,CASSFWTGGPLHF,TGTGCCAGCAGCTTCTGGACAGGGGGCCCCCTCCACTTT
TRBD1,TRBJ2-6,TRBV4-1,.,20,CASSQRPGQGPDSGANVLTF,TGCGCCAGCAGCCAACGCCCGGGACAGGGACCCGACTCTGGGGCCAACGTCCTGACTTTC
.,TRBJ2-3,TRBV2,.,13,CASSGTFTDTQYF,TGTGCCAGCTCGGGGACCTTTACAGATACGCAGTATTTT
TRBD1,TRBJ2-3,TRBV25-1,.,15,CASSERARGPDTQYF,TGTGCCAGCAGTGAGAGGGCCAGGGGGCCAGATACGCAGTATTTT
TRBD1,TRBJ1-1,TRBV7-9,.,17,CASSSQTKTGAATEAFF,TGTGCCAGCAGCTCCCAAACTAAGACAGGGGCTGCCACTGAAGCTTTCTTT
.,TRBJ1-5,TRBV19,once,13,CASSWGNNQPQHF,TGTGCCAGTAGCTGGGGGAATAATCAGCCCCAGCATTTT
.,TRBJ2-1,TRBV30,.,14,CAWSGGAGYNEQFF,TGTGCCTGGAGTGGCGGGGCCGGGTACAATGAGCAGTTCTTC
.,TRBJ1-1,TRBV5-6,.,13,CASSFGMGTEAFF,TGTGCCAGCAGCTTTGGGATGGGGACTGAAGCTTTCTTT
.,TRBJ2-5,TRBV25-1,.,16,CASSAHPLRGRETQYF,TGTGCCAGCAGTGCCCACCCCCTACGGGGGAGAGAGACCCAGTACTTC
.,TRBJ2-1,TRBV29-1,few,14,CSAIGVNSYNEQFF,TGCAGCGCCATAGGGGTGAACTCCTACAATGAGCAGTTCTTC
.,TRBJ2-3,TRBV5-1,.,13,CASGLHSTDTQYF,TGCGCCAGCGGCCTGCATAGCACAGATACGCAGTATTTT
TRBD1,TRBJ1-2,TRBV5-6,.,13,CASSQGQSYGYTF,TGTGCCAGCAGCCAGGGACAGTCCTATGGCTACACCTTC
TRBD1,TRBJ2-5,TRBV5-4,.,15,CASSYTGTGEETQYF,TGTGCCAGCAGCTACACCGGGACAGGGGAAGAGACCCAGTACTTC
.,TRBJ2-3,TRBV7-9,.,16,CASSLTGREVSDTQYF,TGTGCCAGCAGCTTAACGGGCAGGGAGGTATCGGATACGCAGTATTTT
.,TRBJ2-1,TRBV11-2,.,13,CASSLGGINEQFF,TGTGCCAGCAGCTTAGGTGGTATCAATGAGCAGTTCTTC
.,TRBJ2-1,TRBV7-9,.,13,CASSPGGHNEQFF,TGTGCCAGCAGCCCAGGGGGGCATAATGAGCAGTTCTTC
.,TRBJ1-4,TRBV6-1,few,14,CASHENGANEKLFF,TGTGCCAGTCACGAGAACGGGGCCAATGAAAAACTGTTTTTT